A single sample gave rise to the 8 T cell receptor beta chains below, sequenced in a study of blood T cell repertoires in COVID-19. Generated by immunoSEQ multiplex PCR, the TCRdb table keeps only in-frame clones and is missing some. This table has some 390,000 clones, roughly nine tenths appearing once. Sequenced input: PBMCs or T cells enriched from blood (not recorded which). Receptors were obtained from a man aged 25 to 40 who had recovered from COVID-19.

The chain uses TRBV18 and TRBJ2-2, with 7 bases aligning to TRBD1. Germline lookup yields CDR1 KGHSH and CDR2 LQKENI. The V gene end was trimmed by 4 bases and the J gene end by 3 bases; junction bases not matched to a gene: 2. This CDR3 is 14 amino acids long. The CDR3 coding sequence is TGTGCCAGCTCACACACAGGGGACACCGGGGAGCTGTTTTTT. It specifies CASSHTGDTGELFF.

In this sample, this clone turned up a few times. For the CDR3, the DNA is TGTGCCAGCAGCCAAGGAGTTGCAACTAATGAAAAACTGTTTTTT. Encoded protein: CASSQGVATNEKLFF. This rearrangement joins TRBV3-1 (or the pseudogene TRBV3-2) to TRBJ1-4, with D hard to call. The CDR3 is 15 amino acids. Per germline, CDR1 LGHDT and CDR2 YNNKEL (reference sequence). Trimming removed 1 base from V and 0 bases from J, with 6 bases in between.

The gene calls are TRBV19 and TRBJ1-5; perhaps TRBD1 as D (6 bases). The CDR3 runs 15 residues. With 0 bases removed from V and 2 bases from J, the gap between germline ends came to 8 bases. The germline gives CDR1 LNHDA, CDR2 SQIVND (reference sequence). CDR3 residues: CASSIEGTRNQPQHF. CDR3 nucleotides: TGTGCCAGTAGTATAGAGGGGACACGCAATCAGCCCCAGCATTTT. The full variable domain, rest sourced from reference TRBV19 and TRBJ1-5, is DGGITQSPKYLFRKEGQNVTLSCEQNLNHDAMYWYRQDPGQGLRLIYYSQIVNDFQKGDIAEGYSVSREKKESFPLTVTSAQKNPTAFYLCASSIEGTRNQPQHFGDGTRLSIL.

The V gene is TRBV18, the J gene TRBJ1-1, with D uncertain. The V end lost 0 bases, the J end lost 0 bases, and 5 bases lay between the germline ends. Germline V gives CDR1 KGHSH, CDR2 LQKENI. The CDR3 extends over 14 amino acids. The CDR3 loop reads CASSPPSVNTEAFF. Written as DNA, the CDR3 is TGTGCCAGCTCACCACCTTCAGTGAACACTGAAGCTTTCTTT.

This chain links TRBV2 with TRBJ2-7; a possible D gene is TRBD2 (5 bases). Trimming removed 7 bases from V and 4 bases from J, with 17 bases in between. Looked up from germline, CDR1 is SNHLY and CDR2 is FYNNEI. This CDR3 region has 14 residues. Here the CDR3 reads CASKPGITGYEQYF. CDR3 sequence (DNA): TGTGCCAGCAAACCCGGGATTACTGGTTACGAGCAGTACTTC.

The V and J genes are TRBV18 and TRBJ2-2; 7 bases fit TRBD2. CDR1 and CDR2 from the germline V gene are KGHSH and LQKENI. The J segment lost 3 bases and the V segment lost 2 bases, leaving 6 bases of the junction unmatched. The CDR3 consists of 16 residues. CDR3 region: CASSPSEAGYTGELFF. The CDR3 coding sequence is TGTGCCAGCTCACCATCGGAAGCGGGATACACCGGGGAGCTGTTTTTT. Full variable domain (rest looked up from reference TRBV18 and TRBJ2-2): NAGVMQNPRHLVRRRGQEARLRCSPMKGHSHVYWYRQLPEEGLKFMVYLQKENIIDESGMPKERFSAEFPKEGPSILRIQQVVRGDSAAYFCASSPSEAGYTGELFFGEGSRLTVL.

The CDR3 spells CASSSGTDYNEQFF. The CDR3 region has the DNA TGTGCCAGTAGTAGCGGGACAGATTACAATGAGCAGTTCTTC. V and J are TRBV19 and TRBJ2-1, with a tentative D call TRBD1 (7 bases). Germline-derived CDR1 and CDR2 are LNHDA and SQIVND (reference sequence). Trimming left V 4 bases short and J 4 bases short, with 11 bases between. The CDR3 has 14 amino acids.

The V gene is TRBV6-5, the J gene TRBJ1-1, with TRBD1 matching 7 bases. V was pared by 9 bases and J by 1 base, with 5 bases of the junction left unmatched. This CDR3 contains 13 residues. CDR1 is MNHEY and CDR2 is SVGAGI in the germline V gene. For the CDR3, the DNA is TGTGCCAGTCAGACAGGGAGGAACACTGAAGCTTTCTTT. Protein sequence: CASQTGRNTEAFF.